This T cell receptor (beta chain) was sequenced for a study of control samples from healthy donors and cancer patients. Some clones are missing from TCRdb's copy, which holds only in-frame ones; the method was immunoSEQ multiplex PCR. The data hold fewer than 85,000 clones, with almost 95% observed a single time. Sequencing was performed on blood. The source of this sequence is a woman between 55 and 75 years old in good health.

The CDR3 nucleotides read TGTGCCAGCAGCTCCCCGGGACAGGCCTACGAGCAGTACTTC. This encodes CASSSPGQAYEQYF. The rearrangement uses TRBV7-9 and TRBJ2-7, with 8 bases matching TRBD1. The CDR3 sequence is 14 residues long. Germline V gene lookup returns CDR1 SEHNR and CDR2 FQNEAQ (reference sequence). J lost 2 bases, V lost 4 bases, and 4 bases had no gene match. Drawing the rest from reference TRBV7-9 and TRBJ2-7, the complete variable domain is DTGVSQNPRHKITKRGQNVTFRCDPISEHNRLYWYRQTLGQGPEFLTYFQNEAQLEKSRLLSDRFSAERPKGSFSTLEIQRTEQGDSAMYLCASSSPGQAYEQYFGPGTRLTVT.